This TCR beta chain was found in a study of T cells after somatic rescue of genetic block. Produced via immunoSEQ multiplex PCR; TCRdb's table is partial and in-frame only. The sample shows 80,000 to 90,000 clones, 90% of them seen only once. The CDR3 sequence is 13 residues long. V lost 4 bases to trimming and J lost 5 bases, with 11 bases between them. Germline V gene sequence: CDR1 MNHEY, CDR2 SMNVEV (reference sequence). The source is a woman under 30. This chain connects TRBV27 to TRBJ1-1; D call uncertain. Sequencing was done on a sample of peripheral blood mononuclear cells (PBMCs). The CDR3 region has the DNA TGTGCCAGCAGTTCAAGGGTCTGGACTGAAGCTTTCTTT. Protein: CASSSRVWTEAFF.